The 27 T cell receptor beta chains presented below share a single source sample, sequenced in a study of Graves' ophthalmopathy and Graves' hyperthyroidism. The authors amplified TCR beta CDR3 regions, and they did so from RNA transcripts for repertoire sequencing. The first round was an RT-PCR with HTBI primers, and the second round was a multiplex PCR. TCRdb re-derived calls from the multiplex PCR reads in MiXCR, one entry per CDR3 protein. Of some 520,000 distinct CDR3 sequences in the sample, approximately 15% were seen once. Material: blood. The receptors come from a young woman with Graves' ophthalmopathy.

This clonotype was recorded at least ten times. The chain couples TRBV29-1 to TRBJ1-2; D perhaps matches TRBD1 (5 bases). CDR1 SQVTM and CDR2 ANQGSEA come from the germline V gene. The V gene lost 7 bases and the J gene lost 3 bases, with 15 bases spanning the gap. CDR3 length: 13 residues. The CDR3 protein is CSAGLGRDYGYTF. The CDR3, as DNA: TGCAGCGCAGGTCTCGGCAGGGACTATGGCTACACCTTC.

This clonotype was recorded at least ten times. The chain is built from TRBV6-5 and TRBJ2-7; 10 nucleotides agree with TRBD1. Germline V gene data show CDR1 as MNHEY and CDR2 as SVGAGI. The J segment lost 2 bases and the V segment lost 11 bases, leaving 6 bases of the junction unmatched. This CDR3 is built from 13 residues. Here the CDR3 reads CACRDRGTYEQYF. The CDR3 DNA reads TGTGCCTGCCGGGACAGGGGAACCTACGAGCAGTACTTC.

This sequence joins TRBV12-3 or TRBV12-4 and TRBJ1-2; 8 bases map to TRBD1. With V trimmed by 6 bases and J by 4 bases, 7 bases remained unmatched. The CDR3 length is 14 residues. The CDR3 region is CASRPGQDTYGYTF. CDR3 bases: TGTGCCAGCAGGCCGGGACAGGACACCTATGGCTACACCTTC.

This clonotype was counted ten times or more. This chain links TRBV29-1 with TRBJ2-7; 9 nucleotides match TRBD1. This CDR3 comprises 14 residues. The germline gives CDR1 SQVTM, CDR2 ANQGSEA. CDR3 in amino acids: CRVFEGDRAYEQYF. The CDR3 DNA reads as TGCAGAGTATTCGAGGGGGACAGGGCCTACGAGCAGTACTTC.

There are many counts of this clonotype. The chain is built from TRBV18 and TRBJ2-7; no definite D call. Trimming shortened V by 1 base and J by 5 bases, and 6 bases separated the two germline ends. The CDR3 extends over 12 amino acids. Germline lookup yields CDR1 KGHSH and CDR2 LQKENI. DNA of the CDR3: TGTGCCAGCTCACCACGTCTAGACGAGCAGTACTTC. This gives the protein CASSPRLDEQYF.

In this sample, this clonotype turned up many times. The genes are TRBV6-1 and TRBJ2-7; D perhaps matches TRBD2 (5 bases). The CDR3 covers 19 residues. Germline V gene data show CDR1 as MNHNS and CDR2 as SASEGT. V was cut by 4 bases and J by 2 bases, with 27 bases left in between. CDR3 protein: CASSGGTRRARSSPYEQYF. In nucleotides, the CDR3 is TGTGCCAGCAGTGGGGGAACGCGGCGGGCGCGATCCTCCCCCTACGAGCAGTACTTC.

This clonotype was detected ten times or more. The J gene is TRBJ2-2, the V gene TRBV6-5, with D hard to call. The germline V gene has CDR1 MNHEY and CDR2 SVGAGI. Between the trimmed V and J ends, which lost 2 bases and 0 bases, there was a span of 13 bases. The CDR3 is 17 residues long. This CDR3 reads CASSYSPSSTNTGELFF. The DNA of the CDR3 is TGTGCCAGCAGTTACAGTCCCTCCTCCACGAACACCGGGGAGCTGTTTTTT.

This clonotype has ten or more counts. This chain joins TRBV19 and TRBJ2-7, with 10 positions matching TRBD2. This CDR3 has 16 amino acids. V was clipped by 3 bases and J by 0 bases; unmatched bases: 5. Germline V lookup: CDR1 LNHDA, CDR2 SQIVND (reference sequence). The DNA for the CDR3 is TGTGCCAGTAGTATCAAGACTAGCGGGTCCTCCTACGAGCAGTACTTC. Translated, it gives CASSIKTSGSSYEQYF.

There are many counts of this clonotype. The CDR3 protein is CASSEQGSGQPQHF. The CDR3 region has the DNA TGTGCCAGCAGTGAACAGGGGTCGGGTCAGCCCCAGCATTTT. The V gene is TRBV6-1, the J gene TRBJ1-5; D perhaps matches TRBD1 (6 bases). From germline, CDR1 is MNHNS and CDR2 SASEGT. Trimming took 2 bases from V and 6 from J, leaving 11 bases between them. CDR3 length: 14 residues.

This clonotype came up a few times. The chain is built from TRBV4-1 and TRBJ1-1, with D hard to call. Deletions cut 4 bases from V and 0 bases from J, with 12 bases between. The CDR3 has 15 amino acids. The germline V gene encodes CDR1 MGHRA and CDR2 YSYEKL. CDR3 nucleotide sequence: TGCGCCAGCAGCCTAGCCAGGACCCTGAACACTGAAGCTTTCTTT. Protein: CASSLARTLNTEAFF.

This clonotype was detected many times. The rearrangement joins TRBV5-1 to TRBJ1-2; D perhaps matches TRBD1 (5 bases). Germline V gene data show CDR1 as SGHRS and CDR2 as YFSETQ. Trimming cost V 1 base and J 4 bases, with 14 bases left between them. There are 15 residues in the CDR3. The CDR3: CASSLRVGETYGYTF. The CDR3, as DNA: TGCGCCAGCAGCTTGAGGGTAGGGGAAACCTATGGCTACACCTTC.

Ten or more counts support this clonotype. The chain recombines TRBV19 with TRBJ1-1; 7 bases are a match to TRBD1. The CDR3 extends over 14 amino acids. V dropped 4 bases and J dropped 5; count of bases not matched to a gene: 7. Germline V gene sequence: CDR1 LNHDA, CDR2 SQIVND (reference sequence). The CDR3 spells CASSTTGAVTEAFF. DNA for the CDR3: TGTGCCAGTAGTACTACAGGGGCGGTTACTGAAGCTTTCTTT.

This clonotype showed up many times. V gene TRBV24-1 combines with J gene TRBJ1-2; D not resolved. This CDR3 region has 13 residues. CDR1 is KGHDR, CDR2 SFDVKD, per germline. Trimming pared 4 bases from V and 5 bases from J, leaving 10 bases between. CDR3 nucleotide sequence: TGTGCCACCAGTGACTTCAGCGGGTATGGCTACACCTTC. This encodes CATSDFSGYGYTF.

Ten or more counts support this clonotype. V gene TRBV2 combines with J gene TRBJ1-1; 11 bases align to TRBD1. This CDR3 is 13 amino acids long. Trimming cost V 6 bases and J 7 bases; bases outside gene matches: 4. The germline CDR1 and CDR2 sequences are SNHLY and FYNNEI. This chain's CDR3 is CASSGQGAGEAFF. DNA of the CDR3: TGTGCCAGCAGCGGACAGGGGGCGGGTGAAGCTTTCTTT.

This clonotype was recorded at least ten times. The V gene is TRBV7-9, the J gene TRBJ1-1, with D possibly TRBD1 on 6 matching bases. CDR1 is SEHNR, CDR2 FQNEAQ, per germline (reference sequence). This CDR3 has 15 residues. Trimming left V 6 bases short and J 4 bases short, with 18 bases between. CDR3 sequence (DNA): TGTGCCAGCAGTCAACCACTCAGGGGAAGCACTGAAGCTTTCTTT. Translation gives CASSQPLRGSTEAFF.

The sample holds many counts of this clonotype. The chain joins TRBV2 to TRBJ2-7; TRBD2 aligns across 13 bases. The CDR3 consists of 14 residues. V shed 6 bases and J 5 bases; nucleotides not matched to a gene: 4. Germline CDR1 SNHLY, CDR2 FYNNEI. The CDR3 DNA is TGTGCCAGCAGGAGACTAGCGGGAGGAAACGAGCAGTACTTC. It codes for CASRRLAGGNEQYF.

This clonotype appeared many times. The chain carries TRBV28 and TRBJ2-7; 8 positions match TRBD2. The J segment lost 6 bases and the V segment lost 8 bases, leaving 9 bases of the junction unmatched. The CDR3 runs to 13 residues. Germline V gene data show CDR1 as MDHEN and CDR2 as SYDVKM. CDR3 in amino acids: CASGESGSGEQYF. The CDR3 DNA reads as TGTGCCAGCGGGGAGAGCGGGAGCGGCGAGCAGTACTTC. The complete variable domain, with remaining parts taken from reference TRBV28 and TRBJ2-7, reads DVKVTQSSRYLVKRTGEKVFLECVQDMDHENMFWYRQDPGLGLRLIYFSYDVKMKEKGDIPEGYSVSREKKERFSLILESASTNQTSMYLCASGESGSGEQYFGPGTRLTVT.

This clonotype was detected ten times or more. CDR3 sequence: CASSDLRTGGSFYGYTF. Written as DNA, the CDR3 is TGTGCCAGCAGTGACCTTCGGACAGGGGGTTCGTTTTATGGCTACACCTTC. This chain uses TRBV2 with TRBJ1-2; 10 nucleotides agree with TRBD1. The CDR3 loop spans 17 amino acids. Germline lookup yields CDR1 SNHLY and CDR2 FYNNEI. Germline trimming cut 3 bases from V and 5 bases from J; bases unmatched to any gene: 12.

Ten or more counts support this clonotype. This rearrangement joins TRBV12-3 or TRBV12-4 to TRBJ1-6; TRBD1 matches 8 bases. V was pared by 3 bases and J by 7 bases, with 2 bases of the junction left unmatched. The CDR3 runs 14 residues. CDR3 loop: CASSFDRGNSPLHF. CDR3 DNA sequence: TGTGCCAGCAGTTTTGACAGGGGAAATTCACCCCTCCACTTT.

This clonotype was seen at least ten times. CDR3 protein: CASSERQAGANVLTF. CDR3 nucleotide sequence: TGTGCCAGCAGTGAACGGCAGGCTGGGGCCAACGTCCTGACTTTC. The rearrangement joins TRBV6-1 to TRBJ2-6; D is undetermined. This CDR3 is built from 15 residues. The germline V gene encodes CDR1 MNHNS and CDR2 SASEGT. Trimming removed 2 bases from V and 2 bases from J, with 7 bases in between.

This clonotype was seen at least ten times. The rearrangement joins TRBV4-1 to TRBJ1-1, with 9 bases that match TRBD1. CDR1 and CDR2 from the germline V gene are MGHRA and YSYEKL. There are 16 residues in the CDR3. After removal of 4 bases from V and 6 bases from J, the junction contained 12 bases not matched to a gene. The CDR3 DNA is TGCGCCAGCAGCCTTACAGGGGGCAACCTCCGGCCTGAAGCTTTCTTT. The encoded protein is CASSLTGGNLRPEAFF.

As to this clonotype: A single base separates this from a much larger clone, so it may be a read error. V usage is TRBV5-1 and J usage is TRBJ1-1; a weak D match, TRBD1 (5 bases). The CDR3 contains 15 residues. CDR1 and CDR2 (germline): SGHRS, YFSETQ. The CDR3 region is CVSSLGHREGTEAFF. As DNA, the CDR3 is TGCGTCAGCAGCTTGGGGCACCGGGAAGGGACTGAAGCTTTCTTT.

This clonotype was seen repeatedly, ten times or more. The chain joins TRBV12-3 or TRBV12-4 to TRBJ2-5; D is unresolved. The V and J ends lost 5 bases and 7 bases respectively, with 11 bases between them. The CDR3 runs to 12 residues. For the CDR3, the DNA is TGTGCCAGCAGTAGGGCTTCGGGGACCCAGTACTTC. Translating it yields CASSRASGTQYF.

The V gene is TRBV15, the J gene TRBJ2-5; possibly TRBD1 or TRBD2 for D (5 bases each). Germline CDR1 LNHNV, CDR2 YYDKDF (reference sequence). V lost 3 bases, J lost 3 bases, and 11 bases lay in between. The CDR3 contains 14 residues. For the CDR3, the DNA is TGTGCCACCAGCAGGAGGGGCAGGGAAGAGACCCAGTACTTC. Residues: CATSRRGREETQYF.

Ten or more counts support this clonotype. The chain links TRBV6-1 to TRBJ2-5, with TRBD1 matching over 7 bases. The CDR3 is made up of 14 amino acids. The V and J ends lost 6 bases and 3 bases, in that order; junction bases with no gene match: 7. CDR1 is MNHNS, CDR2 SASEGT, per germline. The CDR3 DNA reads TGTGCCAGCAGCCCGGTTACAGGGGAAGAGACCCAGTACTTC. Translated, it gives CASSPVTGEETQYF.

The chain employs TRBV24-1 and TRBJ2-5; D may be TRBD2 (6 bases). The CDR3 length is 14 residues. Trimming removed 2 bases from V and 2 bases from J, with 8 bases in between. The V gene's germline CDR1 is KGHDR and CDR2 SFDVKD. CDR3 protein: CATSDSGTQETQYF. CDR3 sequence (DNA): TGTGCCACCAGTGATTCCGGGACTCAAGAGACCCAGTACTTC.

This clonotype was found many times. The chain uses TRBV29-1 and TRBJ2-2, with D tentatively TRBD1 (6 bases). This CDR3 comprises 12 residues. The V and J ends lost 8 bases and 7 bases respectively, with 14 bases between them. The V gene's germline CDR1 is SQVTM and CDR2 ANQGSEA. The CDR3 DNA follows: TGCAGCATCCCCCAGGGGAACGGGGAGCTGTTTTTT. This sequence encodes CSIPQGNGELFF.